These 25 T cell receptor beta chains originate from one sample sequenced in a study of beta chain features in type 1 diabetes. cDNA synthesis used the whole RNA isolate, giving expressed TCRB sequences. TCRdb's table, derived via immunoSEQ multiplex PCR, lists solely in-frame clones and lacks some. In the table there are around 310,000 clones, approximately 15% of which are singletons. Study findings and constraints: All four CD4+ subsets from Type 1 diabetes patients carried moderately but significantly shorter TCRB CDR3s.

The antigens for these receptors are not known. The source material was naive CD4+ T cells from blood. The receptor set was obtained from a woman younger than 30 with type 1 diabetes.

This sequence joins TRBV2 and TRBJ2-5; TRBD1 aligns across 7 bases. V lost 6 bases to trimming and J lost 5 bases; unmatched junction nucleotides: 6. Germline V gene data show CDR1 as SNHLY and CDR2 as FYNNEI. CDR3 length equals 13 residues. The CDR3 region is CASSRDREETQYF. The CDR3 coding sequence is TGTGCCAGCAGCCGTGACAGGGAGGAGACCCAGTACTTC. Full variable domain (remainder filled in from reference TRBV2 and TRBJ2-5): EPEVTQTPSHQVTQMGQEVILRCVPISNHLYFYWYRQILGQKVEFLVSFYNNEISEKSEIFDDQFSVERPDGSNFTLKIRSTKLEDSAMYFCASSRDREETQYFGPGTRLLVL.

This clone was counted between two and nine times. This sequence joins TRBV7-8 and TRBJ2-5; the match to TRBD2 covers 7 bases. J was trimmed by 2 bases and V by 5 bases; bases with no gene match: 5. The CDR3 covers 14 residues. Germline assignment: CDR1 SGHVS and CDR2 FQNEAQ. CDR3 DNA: TGTGCCAGCAGCCAAGGACTAGGGCAAGAGACCCAGTACTTC. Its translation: CASSQGLGQETQYF.

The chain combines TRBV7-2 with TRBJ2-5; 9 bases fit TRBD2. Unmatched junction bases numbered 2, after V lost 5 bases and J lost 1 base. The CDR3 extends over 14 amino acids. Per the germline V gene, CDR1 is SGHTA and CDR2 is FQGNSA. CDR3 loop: CASSDSGSQETQYF. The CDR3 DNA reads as TGTGCCAGCAGCGATAGCGGGAGCCAAGAGACCCAGTACTTC.

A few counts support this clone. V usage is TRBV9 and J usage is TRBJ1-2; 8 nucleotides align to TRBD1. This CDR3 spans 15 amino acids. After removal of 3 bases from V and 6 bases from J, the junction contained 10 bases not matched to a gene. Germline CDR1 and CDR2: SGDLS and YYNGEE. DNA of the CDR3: TGTGCCAGCAGCGCCCCGGACAGGGCGCGGAATGGCTACACCTTC. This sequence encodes CASSAPDRARNGYTF.

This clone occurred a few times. CDR3 DNA sequence: TGTGCCAGTAGAAAACAGGGGGAGAGCCCTGAAGCTTTCTTT. It yields the protein CASRKQGESPEAFF. The chain joins TRBV19 to TRBJ1-1; 8 bases match TRBD1. CDR1 LNHDA and CDR2 SQIVND come from the germline V gene (reference sequence). V lost 6 bases and J lost 6; bases outside the gene matches: 9. This CDR3 region has 14 residues.

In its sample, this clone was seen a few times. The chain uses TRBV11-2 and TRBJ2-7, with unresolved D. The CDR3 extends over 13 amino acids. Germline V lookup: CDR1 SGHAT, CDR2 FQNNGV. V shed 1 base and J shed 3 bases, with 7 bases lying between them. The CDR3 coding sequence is TGTGCCAGCAGCTTAGGCGATCACTACGAGCAGTACTTC. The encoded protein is CASSLGDHYEQYF. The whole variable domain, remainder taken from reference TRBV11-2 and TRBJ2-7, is EAGVAQSPRYKIIEKRQSVAFWCNPISGHATLYWYQQILGQGPKLLIQFQNNGVVDDSQLPKDRFSAERLKGVDSTLKIQPAKLEDSAVYLCASSLGDHYEQYFGPGTRLTVT.

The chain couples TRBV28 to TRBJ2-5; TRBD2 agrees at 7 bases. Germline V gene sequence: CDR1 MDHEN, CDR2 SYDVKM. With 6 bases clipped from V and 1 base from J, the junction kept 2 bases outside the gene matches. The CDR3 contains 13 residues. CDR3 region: CASRGGGQETQYF. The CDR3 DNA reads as TGTGCCAGCAGGGGCGGGGGCCAAGAGACCCAGTACTTC.

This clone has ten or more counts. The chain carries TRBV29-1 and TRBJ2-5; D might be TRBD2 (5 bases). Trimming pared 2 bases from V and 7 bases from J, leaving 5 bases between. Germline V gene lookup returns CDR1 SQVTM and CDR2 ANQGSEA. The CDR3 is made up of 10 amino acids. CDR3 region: CSVERGTQYF. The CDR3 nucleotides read TGCAGCGTTGAACGGGGGACCCAGTACTTC. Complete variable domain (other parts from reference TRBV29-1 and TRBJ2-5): SAVISQKPSRDICQRGTSLTIQCQVDSQVTMMFWYRQQPGQSLTLIATANQGSEATYESGFVIDKFPISRPNLTFSTLTVSNMSPEDSSIYLCSVERGTQYFGPGTRLLVL.

As DNA, the CDR3 is TGCGCCAGCAGCTCCCGGGGACTAGCGGTGGAGACCCAGTACTTC. It codes for CASSSRGLAVETQYF. This rearrangement joins TRBV5-1 to TRBJ2-5; TRBD2 matches at 11 bases. Trimming removed 3 bases from V and 5 bases from J; junction bases left unmatched: 6. CDR3 length: 15 residues. CDR1 SGHRS and CDR2 YFSETQ come from the germline V gene.

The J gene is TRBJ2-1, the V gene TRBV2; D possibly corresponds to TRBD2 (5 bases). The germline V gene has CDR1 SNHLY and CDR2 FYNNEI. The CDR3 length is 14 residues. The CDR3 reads CAYQRYETYNEQFF. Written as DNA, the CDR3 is TGTGCTTACCAGCGGTACGAGACCTACAATGAGCAGTTCTTC.

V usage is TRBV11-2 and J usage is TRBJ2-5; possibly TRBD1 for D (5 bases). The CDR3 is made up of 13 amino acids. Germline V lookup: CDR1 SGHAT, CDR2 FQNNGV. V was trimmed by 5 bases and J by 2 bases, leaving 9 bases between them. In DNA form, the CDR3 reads TGTGCCAGCAGCCGGACACGGCAAGAGACCCAGTACTTC. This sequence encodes CASSRTRQETQYF.

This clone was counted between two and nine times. The CDR3 DNA follows: TGTGCCAGTAGTCCCCATCCTAGCGCCGCCAAAAACATTCAGTACTTC. Its translation: CASSPHPSAAKNIQYF. J is TRBJ2-4 and V is TRBV19; perhaps TRBD2 as D (6 bases). Germline CDR1 is LNHDA and CDR2 is SQIVND (reference sequence). This CDR3 spans 16 amino acids. V lost 5 bases to trimming and J lost 1 base, with 15 bases between them.

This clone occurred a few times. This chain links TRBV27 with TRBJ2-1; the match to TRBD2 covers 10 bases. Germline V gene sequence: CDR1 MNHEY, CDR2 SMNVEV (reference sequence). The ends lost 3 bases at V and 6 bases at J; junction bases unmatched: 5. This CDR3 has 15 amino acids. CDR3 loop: CASSFWTSGLNEQFF. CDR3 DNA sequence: TGTGCCAGCAGTTTCTGGACTAGCGGACTCAATGAGCAGTTCTTC.

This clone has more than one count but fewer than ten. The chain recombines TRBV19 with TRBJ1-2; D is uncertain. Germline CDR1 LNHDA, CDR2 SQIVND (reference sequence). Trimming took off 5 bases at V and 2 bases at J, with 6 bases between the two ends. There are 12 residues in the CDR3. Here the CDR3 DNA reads TGTGCCAGTAGTTCCCTAAACTATGGCTACACCTTC. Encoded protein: CASSSLNYGYTF.

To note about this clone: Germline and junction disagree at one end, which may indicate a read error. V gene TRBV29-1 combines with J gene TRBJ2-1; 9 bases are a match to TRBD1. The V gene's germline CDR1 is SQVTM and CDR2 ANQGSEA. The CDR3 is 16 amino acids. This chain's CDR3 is CSVEDPGQGSYNERFF. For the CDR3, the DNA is TGCAGCGTTGAGGATCCGGGACAGGGATCCTACAATGAGCGGTTCTTC.

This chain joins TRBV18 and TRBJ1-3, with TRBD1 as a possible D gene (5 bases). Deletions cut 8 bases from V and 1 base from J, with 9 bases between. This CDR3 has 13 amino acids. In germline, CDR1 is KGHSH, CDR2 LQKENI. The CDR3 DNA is TGTGCCAGCCGACAGAGTTCTGGAAACACCATATATTTT. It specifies CASRQSSGNTIYF.

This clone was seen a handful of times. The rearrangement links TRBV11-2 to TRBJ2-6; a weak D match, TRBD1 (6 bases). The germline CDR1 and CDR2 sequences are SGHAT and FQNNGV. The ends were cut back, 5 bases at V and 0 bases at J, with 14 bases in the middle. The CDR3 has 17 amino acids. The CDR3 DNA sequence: TGTGCCAGCAGCCATTTAACAGGGCGCTCTGGGGCCAACGTCCTGACTTTC. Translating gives CASSHLTGRSGANVLTF. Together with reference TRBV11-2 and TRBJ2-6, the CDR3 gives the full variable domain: EAGVAQSPRYKIIEKRQSVAFWCNPISGHATLYWYQQILGQGPKLLIQFQNNGVVDDSQLPKDRFSAERLKGVDSTLKIQPAKLEDSAVYLCASSHLTGRSGANVLTFGAGSRLTVL.

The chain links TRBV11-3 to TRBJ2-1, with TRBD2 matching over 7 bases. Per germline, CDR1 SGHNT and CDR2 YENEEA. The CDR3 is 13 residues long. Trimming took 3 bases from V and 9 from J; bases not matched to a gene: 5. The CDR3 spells CASSLREIGEQFF. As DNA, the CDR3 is TGTGCCAGCAGCTTGCGGGAGATTGGTGAGCAGTTCTTC.

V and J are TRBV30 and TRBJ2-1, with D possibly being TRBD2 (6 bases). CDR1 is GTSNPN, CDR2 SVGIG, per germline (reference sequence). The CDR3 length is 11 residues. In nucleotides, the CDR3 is TGTGGTTCGGGAGTATACAATGAGCAGTTCTTC. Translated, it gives CGSGVYNEQFF.

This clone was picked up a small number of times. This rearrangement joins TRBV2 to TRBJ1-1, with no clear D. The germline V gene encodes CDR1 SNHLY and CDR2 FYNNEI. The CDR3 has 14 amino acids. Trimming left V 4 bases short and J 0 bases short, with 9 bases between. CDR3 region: CASSGSQLNTEAFF. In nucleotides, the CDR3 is TGTGCCAGCAGTGGGTCGCAGTTGAACACTGAAGCTTTCTTT.

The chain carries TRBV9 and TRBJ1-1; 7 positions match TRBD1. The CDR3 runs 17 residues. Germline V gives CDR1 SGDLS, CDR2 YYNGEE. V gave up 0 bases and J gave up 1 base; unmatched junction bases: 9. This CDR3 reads CASSVVPGGPGNTEAFF. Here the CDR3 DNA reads TGTGCCAGCAGCGTAGTCCCAGGGGGACCAGGGAACACTGAAGCTTTCTTT.

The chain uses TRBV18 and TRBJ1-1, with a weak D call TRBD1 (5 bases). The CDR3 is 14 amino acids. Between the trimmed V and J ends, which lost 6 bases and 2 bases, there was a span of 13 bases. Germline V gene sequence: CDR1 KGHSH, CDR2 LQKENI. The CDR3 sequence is CASSLTETNTEAFF. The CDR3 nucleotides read TGTGCCAGCTCCTTGACAGAGACTAACACTGAAGCTTTCTTT.

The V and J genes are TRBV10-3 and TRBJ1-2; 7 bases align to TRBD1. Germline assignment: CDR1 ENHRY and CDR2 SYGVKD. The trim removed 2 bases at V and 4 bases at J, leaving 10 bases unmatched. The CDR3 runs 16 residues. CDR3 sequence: CAISEARQGGTYGYTF. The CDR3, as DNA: TGTGCCATCAGTGAGGCCCGGCAGGGGGGAACCTATGGCTACACCTTC.

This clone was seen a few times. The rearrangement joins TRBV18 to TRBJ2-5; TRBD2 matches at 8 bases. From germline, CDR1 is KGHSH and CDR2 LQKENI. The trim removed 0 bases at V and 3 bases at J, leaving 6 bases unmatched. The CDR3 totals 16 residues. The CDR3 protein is CASSPPQRELEETQYF. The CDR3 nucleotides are TGTGCCAGCTCACCACCCCAGCGGGAGTTGGAAGAGACCCAGTACTTC.

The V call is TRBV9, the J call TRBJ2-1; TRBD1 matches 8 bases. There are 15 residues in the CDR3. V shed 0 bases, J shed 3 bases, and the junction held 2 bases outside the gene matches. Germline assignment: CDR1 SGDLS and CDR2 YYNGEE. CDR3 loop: CASSVGQGYYNEQFF. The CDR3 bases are TGTGCCAGCAGCGTAGGACAGGGGTACTACAATGAGCAGTTCTTC.